The 7 T cell receptor beta chains below were found in one sample sequenced in a study of Ad26.COV2.S vaccination and SARS-CoV-2 variants. The sample's treatment: roughly 18 received Ad26.COV2.S at low or high dose, single or two shots; roughly five received placebo; per-sample allocation not given. The study sampled participants on day 63 after the first vaccine or placebo injection. The repertoire was sequenced with immunoSEQ multiplex PCR; TCRdb's copy has only in-frame clones and lacks some. The sample carries around 450,000 clones, 89% recorded once. Specimen: peripheral blood, collected in a trial of Ad26.COV2.S vaccine versus placebo. The receptor set was obtained from a person aged 18-65 years who received the Ad26.COV2.S COVID-19 vaccine or a placebo.

V usage is TRBV25-1 and J usage is TRBJ2-3; 8 nucleotides line up with TRBD2. Germline trimming cut 4 bases from V and 5 bases from J; bases unmatched to any gene: 2. Germline V gene sequence: CDR1 MGHDK, CDR2 SYGVNS. CDR3 length: 13 amino acids. The CDR3 nucleotides are TGTGCCAGCAGTGCGGGAGGGGTAGATACGCAGTATTTT. It encodes CASSAGGVDTQYF.

This clone was seen only once. The rearrangement links TRBV6-5 to TRBJ2-5; TRBD1 agrees at 9 bases. CDR3 length: 15 residues. Germline V lookup: CDR1 MNHEY, CDR2 SVGAGI. Trimming cost V 5 bases and J 2 bases; bases outside gene matches: 6. The CDR3 DNA follows: TGTGCCAGCAGTCTCGGAGACAGGGGGCAAGAGACCCAGTACTTC. Protein sequence: CASSLGDRGQETQYF.

V is TRBV18 and J is TRBJ2-1; the D gene is possibly TRBD1 (6 bases). V was trimmed by 2 bases and J by 3 bases, leaving 14 bases between them. This CDR3 contains 16 residues. CDR1 and CDR2 (germline): KGHSH, LQKENI. Written as DNA, the CDR3 is TGTGCCAGCTCACCATCGGACAGACAACGCTACAATGAGCAGTTCTTC. Amino acid sequence: CASSPSDRQRYNEQFF.

CDR3 in DNA: TGTGCCAGCAGTGCTCCGCTGGGGGAGACCCAGTACTTC. Protein: CASSAPLGETQYF. The chain is built from TRBV2 and TRBJ2-5; no definite D call. Per germline, CDR1 SNHLY and CDR2 FYNNEI. Between the trimmed V and J ends, which lost 4 bases and 5 bases, there was a span of 11 bases. This CDR3 is built from 13 residues. The whole variable domain, filled in from reference TRBV2 and TRBJ2-5, reads EPEVTQTPSHQVTQMGQEVILRCVPISNHLYFYWYRQILGQKVEFLVSFYNNEISEKSEIFDDQFSVERPDGSNFTLKIRSTKLEDSAMYFCASSAPLGETQYFGPGTRLLVL.

In regard to this clone: Sequence at one end of the junction differs from germline and may be a read error. The rearrangement links TRBV4-1 to TRBJ1-6, with TRBD1 matching 8 bases. The CDR3 is 16 residues long. Looked up from germline, CDR1 is MGHRA and CDR2 is YSYEKL. CDR3 sequence: CASRQAPGQANSPLHF. DNA of the CDR3: TGCGCCAGCAGGCAAGCCCCGGGACAGGCGAATTCACCCCTCCACTTT.

V gene TRBV7-9 combines with J gene TRBJ2-1; TRBD2 is a possible D gene (6 bases). CDR3 size: 13 residues. V lost 2 bases and J lost 12, with 14 bases in between. Germline values: CDR1 SEHNR, CDR2 FQNEAQ (reference sequence). The CDR3 DNA reads TGTGCCAGCAGCTTACCCCTAGCGCTAACGCAGTTCTTC. Amino acid sequence: CASSLPLALTQFF.

The J gene is TRBJ1-1, the V gene TRBV29-1; the D is unclear. This CDR3 has 13 amino acids. CDR1 is SQVTM, CDR2 ANQGSEA, per germline. Trimming left V 3 bases short and J 2 bases short, with 10 bases between. CDR3 nucleotides: TGCAGCGTTGACCCCCGGGCCAACACTGAAGCTTTCTTT. Its protein is CSVDPRANTEAFF.